The sequence of this T cell receptor beta chain was determined in a study of T cell responses to AZD1222 COVID-19 vaccine (dated by TCRdb to 2020 to 2022). Concerning the study at large: Because spike-specific TCR depth and breadth did not differ between the two schedules, AZD1222 recipients who got a second dose at roughly 4 weeks were pooled with those who got a second dose at roughly 12 weeks. TCR sequencing covered over 230 trial participants: 200 to 220 given two doses of AZD1222 and about 26 given two doses of MenACWY control vaccine. Trial participants were enrolled by age into subgroups of 18-55, 56-69 and 70-plus years, and around 150, 29 and 61 TCR-sequenced participants, respectively, were included in these subgroups.

The CDR3 numbers 15 residues from cysteine through phenylalanine. The only DNA kept is the CDR3, 45 bases in frame from the first base. CDR1 and CDR2 are drawn from the germline V gene (reference sequence): LGHDT, YNNKEL. V and J are trimmed by 1 base and 4 bases, and the gene matches miss 3 bases of the junction. Comments on this clone: Its antigen target is currently unknown. Base qualities are not at hand, and no much larger clone is one base apart.

General conclusions and limits of the study: A significant rise in spike-specific TCR breadth and depth was observed after two AZD1222 doses relative to day 0 and relative to MenACWY recipients. Conclusions about previously exposed vaccinees were limited because only five to seven AZD1222 recipients were SARS-CoV-2 seropositive at baseline. Participants were mostly white British and included more females than males, and it was suggested by the authors that clonal diversity may have been underestimated. Because no day 14 peak-response samples were available, repertoires were characterized only after the peak T cell response. Reportedly, almost half of the unique spike-specific TCRs recognized epitopes lying outside the regions that are mutated in the B.1.351 and B.1.1.7 variants. In the small 56-69-year group, the increase in depth fell short of significance, most likely because of low power. CD4 TCRs associated with the vaccine covered the entire spike protein, and the dominant responses were in regions 160-218 and 743-854.

The CDR3 regions of human TCRbeta chains were subjected to immunosequencing. As for the authors' bioinformatics: TCRs in the repertoires were compared against a reference library of SARS-CoV-2-specific TCRs that had been generated with the MIRA antigen-specificity platform. Breadth meant the fraction of unique TCRs that were SARS-CoV-2-associated, whereas depth meant the fraction of total T cells that were SARS-CoV-2-associated. Each spike-specific TCR was assigned to its reactive spike region and to a CD4 or CD8 class using the MIRA data. Log10-transformed breadth and depth values were compared by one-way ANOVA with Sidak's multiple comparisons tests. TCRdb holds this immuneACCESS table with in-frame rearrangements only. Some clones are missing; in checked studies, unresolved V genes explain under half, and the rest has no known cause. V, J and clone size derive from that table, while D and trimming were established from the DNA sequence. A total of about 180,000 clones appear in this sample, 88% of them only once. The ten top clones hold about 0.53% of the sample.

The meaning of the sample's time point label: baseline before first vaccination. Vaccinee samples were obtained from the UK trials COV001 and COV002, which included a single-blind randomized controlled phase 2/3 trial of AZD1222 (ChAdOx1 nCoV-19) in healthy adults. Trial participant PBMC samples were collected at day 0 and day 28 after the second dose for TCRbeta chain sequencing. The chain was built from TRBV3-1 (or the pseudogene TRBV3-2) and TRBJ2-3; TRBD1 fits 9 bases in the junction. This specimen was peripheral blood, taken on day 0 of AZD1222 vaccination. The TCR was taken from an adult in good health. The bases are TGTGCCAGCAGCCAAGTACAGGGGGCCGCAGATACGCAGTATTTT. Its protein reads: CASSQVQGAADTQYF.